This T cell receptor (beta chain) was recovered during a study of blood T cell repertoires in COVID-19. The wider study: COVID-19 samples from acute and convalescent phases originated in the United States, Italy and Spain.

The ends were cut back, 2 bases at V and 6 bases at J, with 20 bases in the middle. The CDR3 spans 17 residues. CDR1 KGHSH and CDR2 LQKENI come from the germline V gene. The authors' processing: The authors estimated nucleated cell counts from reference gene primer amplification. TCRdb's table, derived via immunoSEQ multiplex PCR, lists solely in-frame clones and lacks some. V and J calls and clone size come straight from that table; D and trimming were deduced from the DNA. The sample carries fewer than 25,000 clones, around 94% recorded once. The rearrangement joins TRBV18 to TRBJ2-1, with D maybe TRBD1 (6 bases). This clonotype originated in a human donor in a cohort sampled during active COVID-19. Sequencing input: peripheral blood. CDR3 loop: CASSPFSIGQRGNEQFF. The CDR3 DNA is TGTGCCAGCTCACCATTCTCTATAGGACAGAGGGGCAATGAGCAGTTCTTC.